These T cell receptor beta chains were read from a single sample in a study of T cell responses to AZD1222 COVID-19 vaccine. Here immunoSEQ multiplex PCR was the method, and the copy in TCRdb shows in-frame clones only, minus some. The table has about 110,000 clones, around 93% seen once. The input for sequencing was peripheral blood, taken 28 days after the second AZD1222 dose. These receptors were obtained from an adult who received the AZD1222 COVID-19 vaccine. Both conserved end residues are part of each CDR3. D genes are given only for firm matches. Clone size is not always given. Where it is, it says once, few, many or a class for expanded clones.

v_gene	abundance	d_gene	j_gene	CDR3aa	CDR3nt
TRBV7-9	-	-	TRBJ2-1	CANDLLNEQFF	TGTGCCAACGACCTCCTCAATGAGCAGTTCTTC
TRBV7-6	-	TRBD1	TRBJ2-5	CASSFIDRGGETQYF	TGTGCCAGCAGCTTTATAGACAGGGGAGGCGAGACCCAGTACTTC
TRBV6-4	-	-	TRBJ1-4	CASSPSSFGTNEKLFF	TGTGCCAGCAGTCCGTCAAGCTTCGGAACTAATGAAAAACTGTTTTTT
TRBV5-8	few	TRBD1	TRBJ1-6	CASSFFRTGGAGGPYSPLHF	TGTGCCAGCAGCTTCTTCCGGACAGGGGGCGCGGGGGGGCCCTATTCACCCCTCCACTTT
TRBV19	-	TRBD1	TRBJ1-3	CASSIAGQARNTIYF	TGTGCCAGTAGTATTGCTGGACAGGCTAGAAACACCATATATTTT
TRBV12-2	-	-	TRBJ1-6	CASRLVRSPLHF	TGTGCAAGTCGCTTAGTTCGCTCACCCCTCCACTTT
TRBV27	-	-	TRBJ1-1	CASNNRMGTEAFF	TGTGCCAGCAACAACAGGATGGGCACTGAAGCTTTCTTT
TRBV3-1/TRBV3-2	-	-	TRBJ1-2	CASSQDGQRGGYTF	TGTGCCAGCAGCCAAGATGGTCAGCGAGGAGGCTACACCTTC
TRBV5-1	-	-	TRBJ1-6	CASSIRGDSYNSPLHF	TGCGCCAGCAGCATCCGGGGGGACTCCTATAATTCACCCCTCCACTTT
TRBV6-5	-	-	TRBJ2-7	CASRLSRTYEQYF	TGTGCCAGCAGGTTAAGTCGAACCTACGAGCAGTACTTC
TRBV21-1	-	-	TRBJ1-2	CASSLRRRVYGYTF	TGTGCCAGCAGCCTGAGGCGGAGGGTTTATGGCTACACCTTC
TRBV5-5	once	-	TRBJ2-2	CASSFRGGIGELFF	TGTGCCAGCAGCTTCAGGGGAGGAATCGGGGAGCTGTTTTTT
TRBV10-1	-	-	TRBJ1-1	CASRAGIGTEAFF	TGCGCCAGCAGGGCAGGGATTGGGACTGAAGCTTTCTTT
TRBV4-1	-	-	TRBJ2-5	CASSQDPGVQETQYF	TGCGCCAGCAGCCAAGATCCGGGGGTTCAAGAGACCCAGTACTTC
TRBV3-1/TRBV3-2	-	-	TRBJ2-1	CASSQEVEDYGSLMLHEQFF	TGTGCCAGCAGCCAAGAGGTGGAGGACTATGGCTCTTTGATGTTGCATGAGCAGTTCTTC
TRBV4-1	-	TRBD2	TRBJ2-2	CASSPSLPAGVSGELFF	TGCGCCAGCAGCCCCTCTCTCCCAGCGGGAGTTTCCGGGGAGCTGTTTTTT
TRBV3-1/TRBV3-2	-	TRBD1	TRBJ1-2	CASSQDGQEDGYTF	TGTGCCAGCAGCCAAGACGGACAGGAGGATGGCTACACCTTC
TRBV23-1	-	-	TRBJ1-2	CASSQSGKPYGYTF	TGCGCCAGCAGTCAATCCGGGAAACCCTATGGCTACACCTTC
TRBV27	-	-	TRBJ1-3	CASGSDIGNTIYF	TGTGCCAGCGGCTCGGATATTGGAAACACCATATATTTT
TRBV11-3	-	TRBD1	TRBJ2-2	CASSPGQGASGELFF	TGTGCCAGCAGTCCCGGACAGGGGGCTTCTGGGGAGCTGTTTTTT
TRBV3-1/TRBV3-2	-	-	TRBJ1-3	CASSHREYTIYF	TGTGCCAGCAGCCACCGGGAGTACACCATATATTTT
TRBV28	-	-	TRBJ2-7	CASTKQSYEQYF	TGTGCCAGCACCAAACAAAGCTACGAGCAGTACTTC
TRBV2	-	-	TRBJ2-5	CASTTQGVQETQYF	TGTGCCAGCACGACCCAGGGAGTTCAAGAGACCCAGTACTTC
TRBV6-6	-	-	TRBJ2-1	CASSRDLSVDEQFF	TGTGCCAGCAGTCGGGACTTATCCGTCGATGAGCAGTTCTTC
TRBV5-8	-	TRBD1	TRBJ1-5	CASSHDRGLSNQPQHF	TGTGCCAGCAGCCACGACAGGGGGCTTAGCAATCAGCCCCAGCATTTT
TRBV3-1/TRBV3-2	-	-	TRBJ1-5	CASSQEERQPQHF	TGTGCCAGCAGCCAAGAAGAGCGACAGCCCCAGCATTTT
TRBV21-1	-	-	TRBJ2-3	CASSNIGIFLAAGKLPSTDTQYF	TGTGCCAGCAGCAATATTGGAATTTTTTTAGCGGCGGGAAAATTACCTAGCACAGATACGCAGTATTTT